The table lists the clone carrying this T cell receptor (beta chain) with a few counts. The sample belongs to a study of early T cells in non-severe SARS-CoV-2 infection. Tagging with unique molecular identifiers was applied to individual cDNA molecules. TCRdb redid the calling of the 5' RACE reads with MiXCR, one entry per CDR3 protein. The sample lists about 11,000 distinct CDR3 sequences, over 4% occurring once. The V gene's germline CDR1 is MNHEY and CDR2 SVGAGI. This CDR3 is 15 amino acids long. J lost 7 bases, V lost 5 bases, and 8 bases had no gene match. This TCR derives from an adult who was a healthcare worker with PCR-confirmed SARS-CoV-2 infection or an uninfected control (not recorded which). Input material: whole blood. This chain uses TRBV6-5 with TRBJ1-6; 7 nucleotides line up with TRBD1. CDR3 loop: CASSRQTGPNSPLHF. CDR3 coding DNA: TGTGCCAGCAGTCGTCAGACAGGGCCGAATTCACCCCTCCACTTT.